This passage covers 15 T cell receptor beta chains from one sample sequenced in a study of blood T cell repertoires in COVID-19. Libraries were prepared by immunoSEQ multiplex PCR; TCRdb keeps only in-frame clonotypes and omits some of them. The sample yields roughly 200,000 clones, 82% seen once. Sequences were obtained from PBMCs or T cells enriched from blood (not recorded which). These receptors were collected from a man in his forties who had recovered from COVID-19.

This rearrangement joins TRBV6-5 to TRBJ2-1; perhaps TRBD2 as D (6 bases). The germline V and J ends were trimmed by 10 bases and 6 bases, with 16 bases remaining between them. This CDR3 is 13 amino acids long. Germline V gives CDR1 MNHEY, CDR2 SVGAGI. CDR3 region: CATSRDFINEQFF. The CDR3 DNA reads TGTGCCACATCCCGGGACTTCATCAATGAGCAGTTCTTC.

A few counts support this clone. The chain is built from TRBV3-1 (or the pseudogene TRBV3-2) and TRBJ2-2; TRBD2 matches 7 bases. CDR3 length: 15 residues. Trimming removed 4 bases from V and 2 bases from J; junction bases left unmatched: 4. The germline CDR1 and CDR2 sequences are LGHDT and YNNKEL (reference sequence). The CDR3 DNA is TGTGCCAGCAGCCGGAGCGGGGATAACACCGGGGAGCTGTTTTTT. This encodes CASSRSGDNTGELFF.

This clone was counted a few times. The chain couples TRBV25-1 to TRBJ1-6; D unclear. This CDR3 comprises 13 residues. Germline loops: CDR1 MGHDK, CDR2 SYGVNS. Deletions cut 1 base from V and 11 bases from J, with 9 bases between. The CDR3 loop reads CASSEFGEPPLHF. The CDR3, as DNA: TGTGCCAGCAGTGAATTCGGGGAGCCACCCCTCCACTTT.

V and J are TRBV7-9 and TRBJ1-2; D ambiguous. The germline V and J ends were trimmed by 1 base and 3 bases, with 9 bases remaining between them. CDR3 length: 14 amino acids. Germline CDR1 and CDR2: SEHNR and FQNEAQ (reference sequence). This chain's CDR3 is CASSLGADHYGYTF. The CDR3 coding sequence is TGTGCCAGCAGCTTAGGGGCAGACCACTATGGCTACACCTTC.

This clone was picked up one time. The chain has TRBV9 and TRBJ1-1; no clear D gene. Germline CDR1 reads SGDLS; CDR2 reads YYNGEE. V gave up 4 bases and J gave up 3 bases, with 16 bases separating them. The CDR3 spans 15 residues. CDR3 loop: CASSPRSGEDTEAFF. In nucleotides, the CDR3 is TGTGCCAGCAGCCCCCGATCTGGGGAGGACACTGAAGCTTTCTTT.

The CDR3 DNA follows: TGTGCCAGCAGCTTGACTAGCGGGAGTCTCACCGGGGAGCTGTTTTTT. This encodes CASSLTSGSLTGELFF. The chain has TRBV7-9 and TRBJ2-2, with 12 nucleotides matching TRBD2. After removal of 3 bases from V and 4 bases from J, the junction contained 3 bases not matched to a gene. This CDR3 contains 16 residues. Germline V lookup: CDR1 SEHNR, CDR2 FQNEAQ (reference sequence).

The J gene is TRBJ1-2, the V gene TRBV9; 9 nucleotides agree with TRBD1. The V gene's germline CDR1 is SGDLS and CDR2 YYNGEE. The CDR3 consists of 15 residues. The trim removed 4 bases at V and 3 bases at J, leaving 7 bases unmatched. DNA of the CDR3: TGTGCCAGCAGCCCCCGGACAGGGGTCGACTATGGCTACACCTTC. Amino acid sequence: CASSPRTGVDYGYTF.

This chain links TRBV4-3 with TRBJ1-4; possibly TRBD1 for D (5 bases). CDR3 length: 16 amino acids. V was cut by 1 base and J by 7 bases, with 16 bases left in between. Looked up from germline, CDR1 is LGHNA and CDR2 is YSLEER. The CDR3 protein is CASSQAPGRGGEKLFF. The CDR3 nucleotides read TGCGCCAGCAGCCAAGCTCCGGGACGGGGGGGTGAAAAACTGTTTTTT.

The chain uses TRBV28 and TRBJ2-5, with D hard to call. Looked up from germline, CDR1 is MDHEN and CDR2 is SYDVKM. The CDR3 is 17 amino acids. The V end was cut by 2 bases, the J end by 0 bases, with 16 bases between. CDR3 sequence: CASSLSVGQEDQETQYF. For the CDR3, the DNA is TGTGCCAGCAGTTTAAGTGTGGGCCAGGAAGACCAAGAGACCCAGTACTTC.

The table lists this clone with a few counts. The chain uses TRBV7-9 and TRBJ1-2; 8 nucleotides line up with TRBD1. The trim removed 4 bases at V and 6 bases at J, leaving 7 bases unmatched. The germline V gene has CDR1 SEHNR and CDR2 FQNEAQ (reference sequence). CDR3 length: 14 amino acids. The CDR3 DNA reads as TGTGCCAGCAGCTGGGCGGACAGGGCCGATGGCTACACCTTC. Translated: CASSWADRADGYTF.

The chain couples TRBV7-3 to TRBJ2-1; 9 positions agree with TRBD1. The V and J ends lost 6 bases and 7 bases, in that order; junction bases with no gene match: 10. Per germline, CDR1 SGHTA and CDR2 FQGTGA. The CDR3 is made up of 15 amino acids. The CDR3 spells CASSPGTGYVNEQFF. CDR3 nucleotides: TGTGCCAGCAGTCCCGGGACAGGGTATGTGAATGAGCAGTTCTTC.

The chain recombines TRBV18 with TRBJ1-6; 9 nucleotides align to TRBD1. Trimming took 4 bases from V and 10 from J; bases not matched to a gene: 5. In germline, CDR1 is KGHSH, CDR2 LQKENI. The CDR3 consists of 14 residues. CDR3 bases: TGTGCCAGCTCACACGGGACAGGGAACTCACCCCTCCACTTT. This encodes CASSHGTGNSPLHF.

The chain couples TRBV28 to TRBJ2-7; 7 nucleotides match TRBD2. Per germline, CDR1 MDHEN and CDR2 SYDVKM. This CDR3 has 14 amino acids. V was clipped by 5 bases and J by 2 bases; unmatched bases: 6. The CDR3 spells CASSPHGTTYEQYF. CDR3 nucleotide sequence: TGTGCCAGCAGTCCTCACGGGACTACCTACGAGCAGTACTTC.

The genes are TRBV6-5 and TRBJ2-7; D call uncertain. In germline, CDR1 is MNHEY, CDR2 SVGAGI. The CDR3 length is 14 residues. The V gene lost 2 bases and the J gene lost 3 bases, with 11 bases spanning the gap. The CDR3 sequence is CASSYGGPLYEQYF. Written as DNA, the CDR3 is TGTGCCAGCAGTTACGGTGGGCCACTCTACGAGCAGTACTTC.

The J gene is TRBJ1-6, the V gene TRBV18; 9 nucleotides match TRBD1. CDR3 length: 16 residues. CDR1 and CDR2 (germline): KGHSH, LQKENI. Trimming cost V 2 bases and J 10 bases; bases outside gene matches: 9. The CDR3 nucleotides read TGTGCCAGCTCACCATCTGGGACAGGGCGTAAGTCACCCCTCCACTTT. Translation gives CASSPSGTGRKSPLHF. Full variable domain (remainder filled in from reference TRBV18 and TRBJ1-6): NAGVMQNPRHLVRRRGQEARLRCSPMKGHSHVYWYRQLPEEGLKFMVYLQKENIIDESGMPKERFSAEFPKEGPSILRIQQVVRGDSAAYFCASSPSGTGRKSPLHFGNGTRLTVT.